The 5 T cell receptor beta chains given below trace back to one sample, sequenced in a study of blood T cell repertoires in COVID-19. Method: immunoSEQ multiplex PCR; TCRdb's copy keeps in-frame clones and lacks some. This table has some 220,000 clones, 75% to 85% appearing once. Sequencing was performed on peripheral blood. The source is a woman aged 70 to 79 with COVID-19, enrolled during active disease.

This clone was seen a single time. The genes are TRBV19 and TRBJ1-2; TRBD1 aligns across 9 bases. Losses at the gene ends were 5 bases for V and 5 bases for J; bases not matched to a gene: 9. The germline V gene has CDR1 LNHDA and CDR2 SQIVND (reference sequence). The CDR3 is 15 amino acids. This CDR3 is CASSSTGTGPYGYTF. CDR3 nucleotide sequence: TGTGCCAGTAGTTCCACCGGGACAGGGCCTTATGGCTACACCTTC.

The V call is TRBV18, the J call TRBJ1-5; D is perhaps TRBD1 (6 bases). Germline CDR1 KGHSH, CDR2 LQKENI. V dropped 2 bases and J dropped 1 base, with 15 bases sitting between them. There are 17 residues in the CDR3. The DNA for the CDR3 is TGTGCCAGCTCACCATTGGGGGCAGGAGGAAGCAATCAGCCCCAGCATTTT. It is translated as CASSPLGAGGSNQPQHF.

The chain has TRBV11-2 and TRBJ1-3; D might be TRBD1 (5 bases). V lost 4 bases to trimming and J lost 3 bases, with 13 bases between them. Germline V gene lookup returns CDR1 SGHAT and CDR2 FQNNGV. The CDR3 totals 15 residues. CDR3 sequence (DNA): TGTGCCAGCAGCTCAGGAGGGGAAGGTGGAAACACCATATATTTT. Translating it yields CASSSGGEGGNTIYF.

The chain couples TRBV19 to TRBJ1-2; D gene ambiguous. V lost 6 bases and J lost 1, with 9 bases in between. Germline loops: CDR1 LNHDA, CDR2 SQIVND (reference sequence). This CDR3 spans 13 amino acids. The CDR3 DNA reads as TGTGCCAGTAGCTCACTTCATAACTATGGCTACACCTTC. This gives the protein CASSSLHNYGYTF.

The genes are TRBV7-2 and TRBJ2-3; TRBD1 agrees at 8 bases. The CDR3 extends over 15 amino acids. J was trimmed by 4 bases and V by 2 bases; bases with no gene match: 5. The germline V gene encodes CDR1 SGHTA and CDR2 FQGNSA. The CDR3 region is CASSLPQGASDTQYF. The CDR3 nucleotides read TGTGCCAGCAGCTTACCGCAGGGGGCCTCAGATACGCAGTATTTT.